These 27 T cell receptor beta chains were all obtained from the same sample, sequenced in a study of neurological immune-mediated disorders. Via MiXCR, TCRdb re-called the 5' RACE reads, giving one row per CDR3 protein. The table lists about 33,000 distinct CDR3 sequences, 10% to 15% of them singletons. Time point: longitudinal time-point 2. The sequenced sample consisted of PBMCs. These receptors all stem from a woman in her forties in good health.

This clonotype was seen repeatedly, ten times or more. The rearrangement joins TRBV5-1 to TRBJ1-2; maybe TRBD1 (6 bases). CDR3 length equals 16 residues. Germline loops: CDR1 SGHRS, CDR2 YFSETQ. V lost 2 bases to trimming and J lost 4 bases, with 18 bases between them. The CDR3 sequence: CASSFDAGDVGYGYTF. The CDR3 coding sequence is TGCGCCAGCAGCTTCGATGCAGGGGACGTAGGCTATGGCTACACCTTC.

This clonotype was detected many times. This CDR3 is CASSHDRGTKEQFF. CDR3 nucleotides: TGCGCCAGCTCTCATGACAGGGGCACTAAGGAGCAGTTCTTC. This sequence joins TRBV5-1 and TRBJ2-1; 8 nucleotides line up with TRBD1. CDR1 SGHRS and CDR2 YFSETQ come from the germline V gene. After removal of 7 bases from V and 10 bases from J, the junction contained 13 bases not matched to a gene. This CDR3 has 14 residues.

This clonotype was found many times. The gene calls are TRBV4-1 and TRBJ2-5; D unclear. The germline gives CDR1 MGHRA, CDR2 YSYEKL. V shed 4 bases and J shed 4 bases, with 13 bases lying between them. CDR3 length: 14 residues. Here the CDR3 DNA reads TGCGCCAGCAGCCTGACGTTAGCTATAGAGACCCAGTACTTC. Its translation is CASSLTLAIETQYF.

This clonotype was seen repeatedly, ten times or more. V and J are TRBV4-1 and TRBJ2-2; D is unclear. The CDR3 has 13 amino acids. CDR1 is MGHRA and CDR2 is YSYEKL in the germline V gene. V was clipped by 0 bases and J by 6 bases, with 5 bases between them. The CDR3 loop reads CASSQERAGELFF. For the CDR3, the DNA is TGCGCCAGCAGCCAAGAACGGGCCGGGGAGCTGTTTTTT.

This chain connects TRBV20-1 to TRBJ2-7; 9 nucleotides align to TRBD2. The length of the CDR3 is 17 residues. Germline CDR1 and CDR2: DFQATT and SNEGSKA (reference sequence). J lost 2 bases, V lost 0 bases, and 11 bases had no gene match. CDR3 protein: CSAREWASGDRPYEQYF. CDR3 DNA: TGCAGTGCTAGAGAATGGGCTAGCGGGGACCGGCCCTACGAGCAGTACTTC.

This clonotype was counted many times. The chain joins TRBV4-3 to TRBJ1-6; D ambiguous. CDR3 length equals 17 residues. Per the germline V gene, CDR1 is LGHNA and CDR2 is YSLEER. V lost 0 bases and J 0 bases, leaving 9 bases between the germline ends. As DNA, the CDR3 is TGCGCCAGCAGCCAAGATCTAGGAAGCTCCTATAATTCACCCCTCCACTTT. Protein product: CASSQDLGSSYNSPLHF.

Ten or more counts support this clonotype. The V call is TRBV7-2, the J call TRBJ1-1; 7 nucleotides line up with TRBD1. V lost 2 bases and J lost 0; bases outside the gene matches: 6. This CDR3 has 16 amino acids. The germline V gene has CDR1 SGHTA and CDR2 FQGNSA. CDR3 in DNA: TGTGCCAGCAGCTTAAGAGGGGGCCTCGTGAACACTGAAGCTTTCTTT. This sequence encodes CASSLRGGLVNTEAFF.

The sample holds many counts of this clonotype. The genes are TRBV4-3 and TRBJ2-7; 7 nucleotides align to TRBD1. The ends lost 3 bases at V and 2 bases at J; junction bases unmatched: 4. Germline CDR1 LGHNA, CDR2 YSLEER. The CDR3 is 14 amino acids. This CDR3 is CASSHNRGPYEQYF. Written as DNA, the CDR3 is TGCGCCAGCAGCCACAACAGGGGACCCTACGAGCAGTACTTC.

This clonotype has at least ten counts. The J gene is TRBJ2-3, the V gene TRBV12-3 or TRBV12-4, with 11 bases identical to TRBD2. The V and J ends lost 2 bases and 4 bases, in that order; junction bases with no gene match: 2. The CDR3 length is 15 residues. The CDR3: CASSLTSGGPDTQYF. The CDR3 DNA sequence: TGTGCCAGCAGTTTAACTAGCGGGGGACCAGATACGCAGTATTTT.

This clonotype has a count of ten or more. The DNA for the CDR3 is TGTGCCAGCAGTGGATTGCGGGACAGAGCTTTCTTT. Translating it yields CASSGLRDRAFF. The chain carries TRBV6-1 and TRBJ1-1; 7 bases map to TRBD1. V was clipped by 4 bases and J by 10 bases; unmatched bases: 6. Germline-derived CDR1 and CDR2 are MNHNS and SASEGT. This CDR3 contains 12 residues.

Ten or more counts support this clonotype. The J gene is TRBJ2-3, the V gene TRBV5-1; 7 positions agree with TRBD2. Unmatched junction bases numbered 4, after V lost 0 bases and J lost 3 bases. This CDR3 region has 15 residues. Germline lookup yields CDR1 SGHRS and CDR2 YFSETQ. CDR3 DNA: TGCGCCAGCAGCTTGGTAGGAGCGGGGACAGATACGCAGTATTTT. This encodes CASSLVGAGTDTQYF.

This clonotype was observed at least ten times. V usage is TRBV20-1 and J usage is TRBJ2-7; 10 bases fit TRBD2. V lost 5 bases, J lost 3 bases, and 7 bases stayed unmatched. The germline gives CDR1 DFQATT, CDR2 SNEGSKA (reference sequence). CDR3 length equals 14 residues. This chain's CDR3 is CSALAASGGYEQYF. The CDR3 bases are TGCAGTGCTTTGGCGGCTAGCGGGGGCTACGAGCAGTACTTC.

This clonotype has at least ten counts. The CDR3, as DNA: TGTGCCAGCAGTCCCGCGCTCGAAAACTATGGCTACACCTTC. This gives the protein CASSPALENYGYTF. V usage is TRBV12-3 or TRBV12-4 and J usage is TRBJ1-2; D not certain. The CDR3 sequence is 14 residues long. Trimming pared 5 bases from V and 2 bases from J, leaving 12 bases between.

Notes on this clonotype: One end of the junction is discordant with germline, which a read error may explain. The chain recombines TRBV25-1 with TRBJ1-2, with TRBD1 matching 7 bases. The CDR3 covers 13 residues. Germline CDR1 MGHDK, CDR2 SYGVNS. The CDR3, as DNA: TGTGCCAGCAGTGCCGGGACAGACTATGGCTACCCCTTC. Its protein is CASSAGTDYGYPF.

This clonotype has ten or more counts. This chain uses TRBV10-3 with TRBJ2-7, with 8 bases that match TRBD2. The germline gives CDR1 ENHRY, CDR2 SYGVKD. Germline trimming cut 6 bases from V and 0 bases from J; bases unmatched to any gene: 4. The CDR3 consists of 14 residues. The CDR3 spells CAIREGTSSYEQYF. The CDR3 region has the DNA TGTGCCATCAGAGAGGGGACTAGCTCCTACGAGCAGTACTTC.

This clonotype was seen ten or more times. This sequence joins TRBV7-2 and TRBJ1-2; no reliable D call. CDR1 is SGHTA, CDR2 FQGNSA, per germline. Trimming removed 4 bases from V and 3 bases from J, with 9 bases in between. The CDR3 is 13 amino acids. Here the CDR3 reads CASSWGGDYGYTF. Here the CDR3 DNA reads TGTGCCAGCAGCTGGGGAGGTGACTATGGCTACACCTTC.

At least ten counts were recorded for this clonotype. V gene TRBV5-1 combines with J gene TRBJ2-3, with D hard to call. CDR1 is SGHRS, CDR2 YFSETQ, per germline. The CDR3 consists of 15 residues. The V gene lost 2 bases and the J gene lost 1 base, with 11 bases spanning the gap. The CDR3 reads CASSLGPGRTDTQYF. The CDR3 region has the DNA TGCGCCAGCAGCTTAGGACCAGGCCGCACAGATACGCAGTATTTT.

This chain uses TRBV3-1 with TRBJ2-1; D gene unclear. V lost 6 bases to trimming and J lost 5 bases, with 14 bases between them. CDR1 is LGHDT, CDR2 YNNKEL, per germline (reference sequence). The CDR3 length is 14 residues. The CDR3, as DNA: TGTGCCAGCAGTCACCGTGACCAGAACAATGAGCAGTTCTTC. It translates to CASSHRDQNNEQFF.

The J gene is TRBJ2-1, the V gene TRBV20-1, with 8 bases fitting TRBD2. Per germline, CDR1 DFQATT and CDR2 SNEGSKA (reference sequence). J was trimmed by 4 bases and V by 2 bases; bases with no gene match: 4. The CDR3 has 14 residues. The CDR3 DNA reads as TGCAGTGCTAGACCCCAGCGGGAGTACAATGAGCAGTTCTTC. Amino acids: CSARPQREYNEQFF.

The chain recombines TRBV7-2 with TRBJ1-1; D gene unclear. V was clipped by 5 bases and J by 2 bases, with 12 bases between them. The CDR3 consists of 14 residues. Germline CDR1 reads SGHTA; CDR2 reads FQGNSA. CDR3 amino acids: CASSHGGKNTEAFF. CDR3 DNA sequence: TGTGCCAGCAGCCACGGAGGGAAAAACACTGAAGCTTTCTTT.

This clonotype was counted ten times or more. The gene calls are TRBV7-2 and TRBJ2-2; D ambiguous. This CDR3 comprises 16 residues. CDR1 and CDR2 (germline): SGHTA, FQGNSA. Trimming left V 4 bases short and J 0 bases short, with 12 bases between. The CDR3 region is CASSSGPFANTGELFF. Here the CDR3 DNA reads TGTGCCAGCAGCTCCGGACCGTTCGCGAACACCGGGGAGCTGTTTTTT.

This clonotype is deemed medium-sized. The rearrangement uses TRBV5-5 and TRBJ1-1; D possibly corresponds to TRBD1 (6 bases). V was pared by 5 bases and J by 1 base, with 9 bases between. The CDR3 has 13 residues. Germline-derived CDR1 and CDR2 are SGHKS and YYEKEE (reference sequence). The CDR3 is CASSSQGNTEAFF. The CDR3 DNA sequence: TGTGCCAGCAGTTCACAGGGGAACACTGAAGCTTTCTTT. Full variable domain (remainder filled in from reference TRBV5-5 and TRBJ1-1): DAGVTQSPTHLIKTRGQQVTLRCSPISGHKSVSWYQQVLGQGPQFIFQYYEKEERGRGNFPDRFSARQFPNYSSELNVNALLLGDSALYLCASSSQGNTEAFFGQGTRLTVV.

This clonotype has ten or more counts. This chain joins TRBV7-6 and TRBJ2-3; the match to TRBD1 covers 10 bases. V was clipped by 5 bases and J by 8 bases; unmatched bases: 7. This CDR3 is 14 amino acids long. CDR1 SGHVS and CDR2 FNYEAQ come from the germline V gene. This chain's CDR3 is CASSPGTGDSTQYF. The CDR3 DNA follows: TGTGCCAGCAGCCCCGGGACAGGGGACAGTACGCAGTATTTT.

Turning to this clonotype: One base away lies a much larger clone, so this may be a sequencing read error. The CDR3 coding sequence is TGTACCAGCAGCGTAGGAGTCACCGGGGAGCTGTTTTTT. Protein: CTSSVGVTGELFF. V is TRBV9 and J is TRBJ2-2, with D uncertain. Looked up from germline, CDR1 is SGDLS and CDR2 is YYNGEE. CDR3 length equals 13 residues.

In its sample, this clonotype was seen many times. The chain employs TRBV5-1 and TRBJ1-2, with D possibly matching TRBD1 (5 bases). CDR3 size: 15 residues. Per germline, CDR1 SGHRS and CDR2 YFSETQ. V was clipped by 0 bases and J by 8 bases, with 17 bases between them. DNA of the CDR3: TGCGCCAGCAGCTTGGAACAGCCAAGGTGGGACGGCTACACCTTC. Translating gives CASSLEQPRWDGYTF.

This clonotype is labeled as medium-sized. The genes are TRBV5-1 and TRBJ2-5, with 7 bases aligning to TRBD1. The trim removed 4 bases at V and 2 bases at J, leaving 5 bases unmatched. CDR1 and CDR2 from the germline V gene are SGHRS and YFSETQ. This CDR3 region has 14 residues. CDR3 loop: CASSTWTGQETQYF. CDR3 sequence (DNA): TGCGCCAGCAGCACATGGACAGGACAAGAGACCCAGTACTTC. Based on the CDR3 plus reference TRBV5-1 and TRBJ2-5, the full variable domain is KAGVTQTPRYLIKTRGQQVTLSCSPISGHRSVSWYQQTPGQGLQFLFEYFSETQRNKGNFPGRFSGRQFSNSRSEMNVSTLELGDSALYLCASSTWTGQETQYFGPGTRLLVL.

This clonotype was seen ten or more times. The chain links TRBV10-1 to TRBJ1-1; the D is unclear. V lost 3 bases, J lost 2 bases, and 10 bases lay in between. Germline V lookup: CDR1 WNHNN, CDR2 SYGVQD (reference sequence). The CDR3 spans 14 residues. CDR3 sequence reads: CASSDPEVNTEAFF. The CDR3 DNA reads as TGCGCCAGCAGTGATCCAGAAGTAAACACTGAAGCTTTCTTT.